This TCR beta chain was captured by sequencing in a study of OX40 agonist ivuxolimab in advanced cancers. Looking at the study overall: Three patients had partial responses: one hepatocellular carcinoma, two cutaneous melanoma.

This CDR3 has 18 amino acids. CDR1 KGHSH and CDR2 LQKENI come from the germline V gene. V dropped 2 bases and J dropped 0; count of bases not matched to a gene: 10. Profiling relied on immunoSEQ multiplex PCR, and the TCRdb table lists in-frame clones only, not all of them. The top ten clones hold 0.45% to 0.6% of a sample with about 93,000 clones, roughly 94% of them seen once. The source of this sequence is an adult with an advanced solid tumor such as melanoma, head and neck, liver or kidney cancer. This chain joins TRBV18 and TRBJ2-7, with 10 nucleotides matching TRBD2. The sample here was CD4+ or CD8+ T cells sorted from blood, taken in a trial of the OX40 agonist ivuxolimab. The CDR3 spells CASSPRVPSGSASYEQYF. CDR3 in DNA: TGTGCCAGCTCACCAAGGGTCCCTAGCGGGAGCGCCTCCTACGAGCAGTACTTC.